These 8 T cell receptor beta chains were sequenced from one sample in a study of T cell repertoires in cytomegalovirus infection. Their antigens are not known. TCRdb re-analysed the reads in MiXCR, keeping a single row per CDR3 protein. The sample has hundreds of thousands of distinct CDR3 sequences; roughly 30% are singletons. The source material was cultured CD8+ T cells from PBMCs, sampled from culture after CMV antigen stimulation. These TCRs come from a human donor in good health (CMV status not recorded). Some clones in this sample may be carry-over from other donors' samples.

This clonotype was counted once. The germline gene is not matched at one end of the junction; a read error may be the cause. This chain uses TRBV7-6 with TRBJ1-1; D may be TRBD1 (6 bases). The CDR3 extends over 18 amino acids. Per germline, CDR1 SGHVS and CDR2 FNYEAQ. This chain's CDR3 is CASSTDRLSPHLNSEAFF. Written as DNA, the CDR3 is TGTGCCAGCAGCACCGACAGGCTCTCCCCCCATTTGAACTCTGAAGCTTTCTTT.

This clonotype was observed many times. An end of the junction does not agree with germline; a read error may underlie this. The chain links TRBV7-6 to TRBJ2-2; D unclear. This CDR3 spans 16 amino acids. In germline, CDR1 is SGHVS, CDR2 FNYEAQ. In DNA form, the CDR3 reads TGTGCCAGCAGCTTAGCGGAAGTTAGGAACCCCGGGGAGCTGTTTTTT. As protein: CASSLAEVRNPGELFF.

V gene TRBV6-5 combines with J gene TRBJ2-5; D perhaps matches TRBD2 (6 bases). Germline assignment: CDR1 MNHEY and CDR2 SVGAGI. Trimming shortened V by 6 bases and J by 1 base, and 15 bases separated the two germline ends. This CDR3 has 15 amino acids. The CDR3 coding sequence is TGTGCCAGCAGACCCCCGCGGGGCTCCCAAGAGACCCAGTACTTC. Translating it yields CASRPPRGSQETQYF.

Regarding this clonotype: This may be a read error: a much more frequent sequence differs by one nucleotide. J is TRBJ2-1 and V is TRBV4-3; TRBD1 agrees at 7 bases. The CDR3 runs to 15 residues. Germline lookup yields CDR1 LGHNA and CDR2 YSLEER. Losses at the gene ends were 1 base for V and 5 bases for J; bases not matched to a gene: 5. CDR3 sequence: CASSQGQGIDNEQFF. The DNA of the CDR3 is TGCGCCAGCAGCCAAGGACAGGGTATCGACAATGAGCAGTTCTTC.

This chain links TRBV27 with TRBJ2-1; D is unresolved. The length of the CDR3 is 15 residues. From germline, CDR1 is MNHEY and CDR2 SMNVEV (reference sequence). V was pared by 3 bases and J by 2 bases, with 11 bases between. The CDR3 DNA reads as TGTGCCAGCAGTTTTGGGCCAGGAGCCTACAATGAGCAGTTCTTC. Translating gives CASSFGPGAYNEQFF.

V usage is TRBV2 and J usage is TRBJ1-5; the D is unclear. The CDR3 sequence is 14 residues long. Germline V lookup: CDR1 SNHLY, CDR2 FYNNEI. V was shortened by 2 bases and J by 9 bases, with 14 bases between the two germline ends. In DNA, the CDR3 is TGTGCCAGCAGTGAAAAAGCTGCAGGATGGCCCCAGCATTTT. Translation: CASSEKAAGWPQHF.

The chain links TRBV10-3 to TRBJ2-2; unclear D gene. CDR1 is ENHRY, CDR2 SYGVKD, per germline. There are 12 residues in the CDR3. Trimming took off 9 bases at V and 2 bases at J, with 7 bases between the two ends. The CDR3 DNA sequence: TGTGCCATGGGCCGTAACACCGGGGAGCTGTTTTTT. Its translation: CAMGRNTGELFF.

This sequence joins TRBV13 and TRBJ1-2; tentatively, D is TRBD1 (6 bases). Germline V gives CDR1 PRHDT, CDR2 FYEKMQ (reference sequence). CDR3 length: 15 residues. The germline V and J ends were trimmed by 5 bases and 5 bases, with 18 bases remaining between them. The CDR3 sequence is CASSPRGAGLYGYTF. DNA for the CDR3: TGTGCCAGCAGCCCCCGGGGGGCGGGATTGTATGGCTACACCTTC.